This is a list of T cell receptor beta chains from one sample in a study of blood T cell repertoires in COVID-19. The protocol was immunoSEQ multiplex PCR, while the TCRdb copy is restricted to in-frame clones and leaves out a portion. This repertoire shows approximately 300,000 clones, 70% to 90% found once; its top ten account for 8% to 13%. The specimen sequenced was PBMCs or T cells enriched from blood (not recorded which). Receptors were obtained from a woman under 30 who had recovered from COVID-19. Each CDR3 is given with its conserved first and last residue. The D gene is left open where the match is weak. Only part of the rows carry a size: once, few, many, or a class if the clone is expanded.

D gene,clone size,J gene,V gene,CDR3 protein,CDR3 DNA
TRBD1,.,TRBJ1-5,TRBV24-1,CATSEGQVDQPQHF,TGTGCCACCAGTGAGGGACAGGTGGATCAGCCCCAGCATTTT
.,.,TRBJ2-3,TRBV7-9,CASSSRLLLTDTQYF,TGTGCCAGCAGCTCTCGACTACTACTTACAGATACGCAGTATTTT
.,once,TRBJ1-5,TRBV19,CASSSDSNSNQPQHF,TGTGCCAGTAGTAGCGACAGTAATAGCAATCAGCCCCAGCATTTT
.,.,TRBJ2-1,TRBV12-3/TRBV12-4,CASGQGGVDEQFF,TGTGCCAGTGGGCAGGGGGGTGTCGATGAGCAGTTCTTC
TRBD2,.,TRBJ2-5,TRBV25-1,CASSRGGPKWRETQYF,TGTGCCTCATCTAGGGGAGGGCCCAAGTGGCGTGAGACCCAGTACTTC
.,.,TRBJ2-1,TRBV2,CASSRVQGHEQFF,TGTGCCAGCTCCCGGGTCCAGGGGCATGAGCAGTTCTTC
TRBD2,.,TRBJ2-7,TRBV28,CASIAGGRYEQYF,TGTGCCAGCATCGCGGGAGGGAGATACGAGCAGTACTTC
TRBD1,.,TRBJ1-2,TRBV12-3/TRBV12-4,CASSRTGGGYTF,TGTGCCAGCAGTCGTACAGGGGGCGGCTACACCTTC
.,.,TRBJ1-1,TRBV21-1,CASSKGGQGDGDTEAFF,TGTGCCAGCAGCAAAGGAGGACAGGGGGATGGTGACACTGAAGCTTTCTTT
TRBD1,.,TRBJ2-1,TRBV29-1,CSADTGQGANEQFF,TGCAGCGCTGACACGGGACAGGGGGCGAATGAGCAGTTCTTC
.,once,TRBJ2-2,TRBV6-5,CAAQGNTADTGELFF,TGTGCCGCCCAGGGGAACACGGCCGACACCGGGGAGCTGTTTTTT
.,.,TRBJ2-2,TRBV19,CASSIGTVAVNTGELFF,TGTGCCAGTAGTATAGGGACAGTCGCGGTGAACACCGGGGAGCTGTTTTTT
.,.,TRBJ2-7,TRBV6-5,CATSFRSSSYEQYF,TGTGCCACTTCCTTCCGTTCTAGCTCCTACGAGCAGTACTTC
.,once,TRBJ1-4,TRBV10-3,CAIRKEGKLFF,TGTGCCATCAGGAAGGAGGGGAAACTGTTTTTT
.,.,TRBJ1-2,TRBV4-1,CASSRDNYGYTF,TGCGCCAGCAGCCGCGATAACTATGGCTACACCTTC
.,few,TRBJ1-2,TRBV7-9,CASSPATGQPNYGYTF,TGTGCCAGCAGCCCCGCCACAGGGCAACCTAACTATGGCTACACCTTC
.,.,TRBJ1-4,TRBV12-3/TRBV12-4,CASSSGNEKLFF,TGTGCCAGCAGTTCGGGTAATGAAAAACTGTTTTTT
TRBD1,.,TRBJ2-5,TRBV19,CASSTSGGGQTQYF,TGTGCCAGTAGTACCTCAGGGGGCGGACAGACCCAGTACTTC
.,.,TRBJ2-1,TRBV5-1,CASSLGQVPFEQFF,TGCGCCAGCAGCTTGGGACAGGTCCCCTTTGAGCAGTTCTTC
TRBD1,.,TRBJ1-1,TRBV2,CASGLDRGPTEAFF,TGTGCCAGCGGACTCGACAGGGGCCCGACTGAAGCTTTCTTT
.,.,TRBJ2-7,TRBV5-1,CASGPARGAYEQYF,TGCGCCAGCGGCCCCGCCAGGGGAGCCTACGAGCAGTACTTC
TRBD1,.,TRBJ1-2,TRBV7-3,CASSLFPASRGNYGYTF,TGTGCCAGCAGCTTGTTCCCAGCTAGCAGGGGGAATTATGGCTACACCTTC
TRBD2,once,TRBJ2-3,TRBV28,CASSEIAGAGDTQYF,TGTGCCAGCAGTGAAATAGCGGGGGCGGGAGATACGCAGTATTTT
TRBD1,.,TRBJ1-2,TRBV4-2,CASSTGVYDGYTF,TGTGCCAGCAGCACAGGGGTATACGATGGCTACACCTTC
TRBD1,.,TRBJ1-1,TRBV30,CAWDQTGMNTEAFF,TGTGCCTGGGACCAGACAGGGATGAACACTGAAGCTTTCTTT
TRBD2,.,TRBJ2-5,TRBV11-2,CASSPIRGREGEETQYF,TGTGCCAGCAGCCCCATTCGGGGGCGGGAGGGCGAAGAGACCCAGTACTTC
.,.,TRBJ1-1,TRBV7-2,CASSLVGSGNTEAFF,TGTGCCAGCAGCTTAGTGGGGAGCGGGAACACTGAAGCTTTCTTT
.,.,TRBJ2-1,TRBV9,CASSPSGYSYNEQFF,TGTGCCAGCAGCCCGAGCGGGTACTCCTACAATGAGCAGTTCTTC
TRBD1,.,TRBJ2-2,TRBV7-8,CASSPRRQGNTGELFF,TGTGCCAGCAGCCCGAGGAGACAGGGGAACACCGGGGAGCTGTTTTTT
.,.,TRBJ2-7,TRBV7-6,CASSLALGKSYEQYF,TGTGCCAGCAGCTTAGCGTTGGGCAAGAGCTACGAGCAGTACTTC
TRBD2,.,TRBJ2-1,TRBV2,CASSPRTSGNNEQFF,TGTGCCAGCAGCCCCCGGACTAGCGGGAACAATGAGCAGTTCTTC
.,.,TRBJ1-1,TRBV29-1,CSVRINTEAFF,TGCAGCGTCCGTATTAACACTGAAGCTTTCTTT
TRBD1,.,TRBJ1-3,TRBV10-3,CAISEQGDYSGNTIYF,TGTGCCATCAGTGAACAGGGGGACTACTCTGGAAACACCATATATTTT
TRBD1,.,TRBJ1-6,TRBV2,CASSESRTGGNSPLHF,TGTGCCAGCAGTGAAAGTCGGACAGGCGGGAATTCACCCCTCCACTTT
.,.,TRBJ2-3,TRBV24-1,CATSRRGRTDTQYF,TGTGCCACCAGCCGAAGGGGCCGCACAGATACGCAGTATTTT
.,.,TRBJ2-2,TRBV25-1,CASSEYQGQGTNTGELFF,TGTGCCAGCAGTGAATATCAGGGGCAGGGAACGAACACCGGGGAGCTGTTTTTT
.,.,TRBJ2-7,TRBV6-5,CASSQTRLVRYEQYF,TGTGCCAGCAGTCAGACCCGACTAGTTCGGTACGAGCAGTACTTC
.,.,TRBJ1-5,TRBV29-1,CSVGWGGDQPQHF,TGCAGCGTTGGTTGGGGGGGGGATCAGCCCCAGCATTTT
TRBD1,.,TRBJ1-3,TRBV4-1,CASSFLQGGLGNTIYF,TGCGCCAGCAGCTTCTTACAGGGGGGTCTTGGAAACACCATATATTTT
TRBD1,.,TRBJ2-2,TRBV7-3,CASSPNGQGAVGGELFF,TGTGCCAGCAGCCCAAATGGGCAGGGGGCTGTCGGCGGGGAGCTGTTTTTT
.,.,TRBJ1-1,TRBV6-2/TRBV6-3,CASSSHYSAAEAFF,TGTGCCAGCAGTTCACATTACTCAGCGGCTGAAGCTTTCTTT
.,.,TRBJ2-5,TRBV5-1,CASSLGFYRTWDQETQYF,TGCGCCAGCAGCTTGGGGTTTTACCGGACTTGGGACCAAGAGACCCAGTACTTC
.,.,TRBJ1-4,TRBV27,CASRNTGSWEEKLFF,TGTGCCAGCAGGAATACAGGCTCTTGGGAAGAAAAACTGTTTTTT
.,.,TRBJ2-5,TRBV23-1,CASSQSKETQYF,TGCGCCAGCAGTCAATCTAAAGAGACCCAGTACTTC
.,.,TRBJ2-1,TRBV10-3,CAISERGSSYNEQFF,TGTGCCATCAGTGAACGAGGGAGCTCCTACAATGAGCAGTTCTTC
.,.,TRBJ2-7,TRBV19,CASSEDRRSYEQYF,TGTGCCAGTAGCGAAGACAGAAGGTCCTACGAGCAGTACTTC
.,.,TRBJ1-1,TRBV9,CASSVGGRGFSVTEAFF,TGTGCCAGCAGCGTAGGCGGGAGGGGGTTTAGTGTCACTGAAGCTTTCTTT
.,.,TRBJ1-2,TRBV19,CASTPAWGRNYGYTF,TGTGCCAGTACCCCAGCCTGGGGGAGGAACTATGGCTACACCTTC
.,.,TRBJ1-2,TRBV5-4,CASSSLAQRGYTF,TGTGCCAGCAGTTCTTTAGCTCAGCGTGGCTACACCTTC
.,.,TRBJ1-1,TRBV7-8,CASSARVNTEAFF,TGTGCCAGCAGCGCCAGGGTTAACACTGAAGCTTTCTTT
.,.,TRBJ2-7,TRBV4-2,CASIAPWPGSDEQYF,TGTGCCAGCATCGCCCCCTGGCCGGGGAGTGACGAGCAGTACTTC
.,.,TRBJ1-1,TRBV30,CAWSVVRLGTEAFF,TGTGCCTGGAGTGTGGTGCGGCTTGGCACTGAAGCTTTCTTT
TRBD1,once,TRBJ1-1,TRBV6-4,CASSDSNQGAAEAFF,TGTGCCAGCAGTGACTCGAACCAGGGGGCAGCTGAAGCTTTCTTT